This record covers a single T cell receptor beta chain. What antigen it recognizes has not been identified. No much larger clone is present one base from it, and per-base qualities are unavailable. The data stem from a study of T cells in localized non-small cell lung cancer (dated by TCRdb to 2020 to 2022). Study-wide context: The study examined T cell repertoires in a few hundred patients with early-stage NSCLC and compared tumors with uninvolved tumor-adjacent lungs. All 240 or so NSCLC patients in the cohort were treatment-naive and had localized lung tumors that were resected. NSCLC patients had a mean age of around 70 years, and around 130 were male and over 85 female. Findings and caveats that apply to the study as a whole: A median of around 57 of the top 100 tumor clones were detected in paired uninvolved adjacent lung, and around 27 of these tumor clones were also found among the top 100 clones of the paired uninvolved adjacent lung. Higher blood T cell density associated with longer overall survival, while higher adjacent-lung clonality associated with shorter survival. Because the study design was exploratory, TCR variables were selected using unadjusted p-values without false-discovery rate correction. The highest T cell clonality was observed in uninvolved tumor-adjacent lung, where clonality exceeded that of tumor, suggesting that antigenic responses were more focused in uninvolved tumor-adjacent lung. Multi-region tumor sequencing was not performed, so intratumor heterogeneity could not be excluded.

TCR beta CDR3 regions were sequenced from DNA using the immunoSEQ Assay. The study's processing was this. To compute T cell density, TCR beta template counts were normalized to usable DNA, which was estimated by amplifying housekeeping genes. Using the preseqR package, richness was estimated by extrapolating to 120,000 templates for tissue samples and 400,000 templates for PBMC samples. Clonality was calculated as one minus Pielou's evenness. Tissue-enriched TCRs were identified through differential abundance testing performed on productive amino-acid clonotypes, with a minimum total count of 5 and an alpha of 0.1. The Jaccard Index and the Morisita Overlap Index were used to quantify repertoire overlap between compartments. GLIPH grouped TCR beta CDR3s together with public tetramer-defined viral CDR3s, and a viral motif had to include at least three viral sequences and also show V-gene enrichment. Sourced from immuneACCESS, this table was stored by TCRdb with only in-frame sequences that have V and J called. A share of the clones is absent; for the studies checked, an unresolved V gene accounts for under half, and the remainder has no known explanation. V and J calls and clone size are given by that table; D and trimming were obtained from the DNA. The sample yields about 52,000 clones; around 87% were counted once. The ten largest clonotypes hold around 16% of the sample.

V is cut by 0 bases and J by 5 bases, and the space between the germline ends is 7 bases. CDR1 and CDR2 are drawn from the germline V gene: SGHTA, FQGTGA. The CDR3 starts with the cysteine, ends with the phenylalanine, and has 13 residues. The DNA shown is the 39-base CDR3, in frame from base 1. At diagnosis, tumor, uninvolved tumor-adjacent lung and peripheral blood were collected and then preserved as a mix of FFPE and fresh-frozen material. For TCR repertoire profiling, the blood samples were analyzed as peripheral blood mononuclear cells. Recombination connected TRBV7-3 to TRBJ1-1; 5 matching bases give a weak D call of TRBD1. The sample consisted of PBMCs, taken before any cancer treatment. This sequence was found in a female donor with stage II lung adenocarcinoma. In nucleotides, the sequence is TGTGCCAGCAGCTTAACCAGGGTTACTGAAGCTTTCTTT. Its product reads: CASSLTRVTEAFF.